These T cell receptor delta chains were read from a single sample in a study of Vδ1+ human thymocytes. TCRdb called clones anew from the multiplex PCR reads with CATT. This table has 22,000 or so delta-chain clones, more than 8% appearing once. What was sequenced was Vdelta1+ gamma-delta thymocytes from the thymus. These receptor sequences come from a child younger than two who had congenital heart surgery. The CDR3 runs from the conserved cysteine through the conserved F or W. The order of the fields is clone size, CDR3 length, V gene, D gene, J gene, CDR3 protein. The D gene is left open where the match is weak. Not every row has a clone size; where given, it reads once, few, many or a size class.

size: few
length: 15
V: TRDV1
D: TRDD3
J: TRDJ1
CDR3: CALGEPTGDPDKFIF

size: few
length: 24
V: TRDV1
D: TRDD3
J: TRDJ1
CDR3: CALGELGGTSVGIRTDPYTDKLIF

size: .
length: 17
V: TRDV1
D: .
J: TRDJ1
CDR3: CALGELSMDREGDKLIF

size: few
length: 18
V: TRDV1
D: .
J: TRDJ1
CDR3: CALGERGPSGGFKTKLIF

size: .
length: 18
V: TRDV1
D: TRDD3
J: TRDJ1
CDR3: CALGELPPYWGIQGRLIF

size: few
length: 19
V: TRDV1
D: .
J: TRDJ1
CDR3: CALGETAFPGPPKADKLIF

size: few
length: 19
V: TRDV1
D: .
J: TRDJ1
CDR3: CALGEKVLRRIHYTDKLIF

size: .
length: 22
V: TRDV1
D: TRDD3
J: TRDJ1
CDR3: CALGESRSRYWGILWYTDKLIF

size: .
length: 23
V: TRDV1
D: TRDD3
J: TRDJ1
CDR3: CALGELRPHAGGYRGSYTDKLIF

size: few
length: 14
V: TRDV1
D: TRDD3
J: TRDJ1
CDR3: CALGASGGFGKLIF

size: .
length: 15
V: TRDV1
D: .
J: TRDJ1
CDR3: CALGPPRPTVNKLIF

size: few
length: 17
V: TRDV1
D: .
J: TRDJ1
CDR3: CALGELEGDKDTDKLIF

size: .
length: 20
V: TRDV1
D: TRDD3
J: TRDJ1
CDR3: CALGETPSSGGYAVTDKLIF

size: few
length: 20
V: TRDV1
D: TRDD2
J: TRDJ1
CDR3: CALGPPFLVMGREYTDKLIF

size: few
length: 21
V: TRDV1
D: TRDD3
J: TRDJ1
CDR3: CALGAKGPLDWGTTGGHKLIF

size: .
length: 17
V: TRDV1
D: TRDD2
J: TRDJ1
CDR3: CALGEPSPLPRGPKLIF

size: .
length: 21
V: TRDV1
D: TRDD3
J: TRDJ1
CDR3: CALGELFPRTGGYPYTDKLIF

size: .
length: 23
V: TRDV1
D: TRDD3
J: TRDJ1
CDR3: CALGELPRLRGWGIRGYTDKLIF

size: medium-sized
length: 16
V: TRDV2
D: TRDD3
J: TRDJ1
CDR3: CACDTVDWGVTDKLIF

size: few
length: 15
V: TRDV1
D: .
J: TRDJ1
CDR3: CALGEIRLAAARLIF

size: few
length: 18
V: TRDV2
D: TRDD3
J: TRDJ1
CDR3: CACDIRWGIPSYTDKLIF

size: .
length: 24
V: TRDV1
D: .
J: TRDJ1
CDR3: CALGERVSYVGIGGCDQGTDKLIF

size: .
length: 19
V: TRDV1
D: TRDD3
J: TRDJ1
CDR3: CALGDGLLNWGIRTDKLIF